The clone carrying this T cell receptor beta chain showed up just once. Its matching antigen is unknown. Other DNA sequences in the same sample also yield this CDR3. Each PCR replicate from the sorted subsets contained about 210 ng DNA, which is tens of thousands of T cell genomes. TCRdb's copy holds only in-frame clones and misses some; the assay was immunoSEQ multiplex PCR. Among some 2.4 million clones listed, over 85% were seen once. The data belong to a study of shared clonotypes between healthy human individuals. Study conclusions and caveats: Compared with clonotypes that all four donors shared, non-shared clonotypes had lower generation probabilities.

With 4 bases clipped from V and 4 bases from J, the junction kept 7 bases outside the gene matches. The CDR3 extends over 15 amino acids. The V gene's germline CDR1 is MGHDK and CDR2 SYGVNS. The chain carries TRBV25-1 and TRBJ2-1, with 7 nucleotides matching TRBD2. Sequenced material: naive CD4+ T cells from PBMCs. Stated subset: CD45RA+ positively selected. The clonotype comes from a man aged 18 to 30 in good health. Some clones in this sample may be carry-over from other donors' samples. The CDR3 coding sequence is TGTGCCAGCAGTGCCGCCGGCGGGAGTTACAATGAGCAGTTCTTC. This gives the protein CASSAAGGSYNEQFF.